This entry lists 5 T cell receptor beta chains sequenced from one sample in a study of shared clonotypes between healthy human individuals. Profiling relied on immunoSEQ multiplex PCR, and the TCRdb table lists in-frame clones only, not all of them. The data contain over 700,000 clones, just under 75% of them seen just once; the ten biggest clones take up about 1.7%. Sequencing was performed on memory CD4+ T cells sorted from blood. Subset meaning: CD45RA-negative fraction. The receptor set was obtained from a woman under 40 in good health.

The rearrangement joins TRBV7-8 to TRBJ2-1; D gene unclear. This CDR3 is built from 11 residues. V lost 0 bases and J 9 bases, leaving 3 bases between the germline ends. Germline V gives CDR1 SGHVS, CDR2 FQNEAQ. The CDR3 sequence is CASSLASEQFF. CDR3 bases: TGTGCCAGCAGCTTAGCTTCTGAGCAGTTCTTC.

V and J are TRBV6-1 and TRBJ2-7; no firm D call. V lost 7 bases and J 0 bases, leaving 16 bases between the germline ends. Germline V gene sequence: CDR1 MNHNS, CDR2 SASEGT. The CDR3 is 15 amino acids. As DNA, the CDR3 is TGTGCCAGCATCGAATTCGGGCTTAGCTCCTACGAGCAGTACTTC. Amino acid sequence: CASIEFGLSSYEQYF.

The chain combines TRBV30 with TRBJ1-1; D ambiguous. Looked up from germline, CDR1 is GTSNPN and CDR2 is SVGIG (reference sequence). Trimming removed 3 bases from V and 1 base from J, with 9 bases in between. The CDR3 is 13 amino acids. CDR3 sequence: CAWSATENTEAFF. Written as DNA, the CDR3 is TGTGCCTGGAGCGCAACAGAGAACACTGAAGCTTTCTTT.

This clone was counted once. The chain uses TRBV12-5 and TRBJ1-2, with TRBD1 as a possible D gene (5 bases). The germline V gene encodes CDR1 LGHNT and CDR2 FRNRAP. Deletions cut 2 bases from V and 3 bases from J, with 13 bases between. CDR3 length: 15 residues. This CDR3 is CASGLSRGADYGYTF. The CDR3 bases are TGTGCTAGTGGTTTGAGTCGGGGCGCAGACTATGGCTACACCTTC.

This sequence joins TRBV28 and TRBJ2-7; D remains ambiguous. There are 15 residues in the CDR3. V gave up 5 bases and J gave up 7 bases, with 21 bases separating them. Germline values: CDR1 MDHEN, CDR2 SYDVKM. The CDR3 sequence: CASSRRTFGPLEQYF. As DNA, the CDR3 is TGTGCCAGCAGTCGCCGGACGTTCGGCCCTTTGGAGCAGTACTTC.